One sample yielded the 10 T cell receptor beta chains listed below, sequenced in a study of response to subunit inactivated influenza vaccine. Each CDR3 protein gets one entry after TCRdb re-called the RT-PCR reads with MiXCR. The sample yields over 400,000 distinct CDR3 sequences, 10% to 15% seen once. The source was PBMCs from blood, collected 45 days after vaccination. The receptor set was obtained from a man in his fifties who received an inactivated influenza vaccine.

J is TRBJ2-3 and V is TRBV6-2 or TRBV6-3, with D perhaps matching TRBD2 (6 bases). This CDR3 has 17 residues. Germline assignment: CDR1 MNHEY and CDR2 SVGEGT. V was pared by 0 bases and J by 2 bases, with 15 bases between. The CDR3 sequence is CASSYSIGTLNTDTQYF. The DNA of the CDR3 is TGTGCCAGCAGTTACTCGATAGGGACTCTCAACACAGATACGCAGTATTTT.

The table lists this clonotype with a few counts. The chain recombines TRBV18 with TRBJ1-1, with D possibly being TRBD1 (6 bases). The V and J ends lost 6 bases and 4 bases respectively, with 18 bases between them. The CDR3 is made up of 15 amino acids. Germline assignment: CDR1 KGHSH and CDR2 LQKENI. DNA for the CDR3: TGTGCCAGCTCCCCCCGGACAGAGGTCGGCACTGAAGCTTTCTTT. Its translation is CASSPRTEVGTEAFF.

This clonotype was observed a handful of times. The rearrangement links TRBV11-2 to TRBJ2-5, with 8 bases fitting TRBD1. The CDR3 totals 14 residues. Germline CDR1 is SGHAT and CDR2 is FQNNGV. The junction had 5 bases not matched to a gene; V was cut back by 3 bases and J by 5 bases. The CDR3 coding sequence is TGTGCCAGCAGCTTGAGGACAGGGTGGGAGACCCAGTACTTC. As protein: CASSLRTGWETQYF.

V and J are TRBV24-1 and TRBJ2-1, with 10 bases matching TRBD1. CDR3 length: 15 amino acids. Per germline, CDR1 KGHDR and CDR2 SFDVKD. With 4 bases clipped from V and 6 bases from J, the junction kept 5 bases outside the gene matches. CDR3 sequence (DNA): TGTGCCACCAGTGACGCCGGGACAGGGGTCAATGAGCAGTTCTTC. It yields the protein CATSDAGTGVNEQFF.

The chain links TRBV28 to TRBJ1-5; TRBD1 might be the D (6 bases). The germline V gene has CDR1 MDHEN and CDR2 SYDVKM. Trimming pared 7 bases from V and 7 bases from J, leaving 23 bases between. The CDR3 loop spans 16 amino acids. The CDR3 sequence: CASITLRRGGGQPQHF. The CDR3 DNA reads as TGTGCCAGCATTACCCTCCGGAGGGGGGGCGGGCAGCCCCAGCATTTT.

This clonotype was found a few times. The chain combines TRBV12-3 or TRBV12-4 with TRBJ2-2; 9 nucleotides line up with TRBD1. The V and J ends lost 5 bases and 3 bases, in that order; junction bases with no gene match: 4. The CDR3 extends over 15 amino acids. The DNA of the CDR3 is TGTGCCAGCAGTGCGGGACAGGGCGACACCGGGGAGCTGTTTTTT. As protein: CASSAGQGDTGELFF.

This clonotype was counted between two and nine times. The genes are TRBV9 and TRBJ2-3; TRBD2 might be the D (7 bases). Germline-derived CDR1 and CDR2 are SGDLS and YYNGEE. The germline V and J ends were trimmed by 0 bases and 6 bases, with 14 bases remaining between them. CDR3 length: 15 amino acids. The CDR3 bases are TGTGCCAGCAGCGTAGGCCGGGGGGCAGGGGATACGCAGTATTTT. Encoded protein: CASSVGRGAGDTQYF.

The V gene is TRBV3-1, the J gene TRBJ2-2; no firm D call. This CDR3 spans 13 amino acids. Per germline, CDR1 LGHDT and CDR2 YNNKEL (reference sequence). With 2 bases removed from V and 6 bases from J, the gap between germline ends came to 7 bases. CDR3 nucleotide sequence: TGTGCCAGCAGCCAAAGTTCGGCCGGGGAGCTGTTTTTT. Its protein is CASSQSSAGELFF.

CDR3 sequence reads: CSVESGVEQYF. The CDR3 DNA reads TGCAGCGTTGAATCAGGGGTCGAGCAGTACTTC. This chain uses TRBV29-1 with TRBJ2-7, with D tentatively TRBD1 (6 bases). Germline lookup yields CDR1 SQVTM and CDR2 ANQGSEA. V was clipped by 2 bases and J by 6 bases, with 8 bases between them. This CDR3 has 11 amino acids.

The chain recombines TRBV19 with TRBJ1-1; D gene unclear. This CDR3 has 12 amino acids. Trimming shortened V by 4 bases and J by 6 bases, and 9 bases separated the two germline ends. Germline V gene data show CDR1 as LNHDA and CDR2 as SQIVND (reference sequence). CDR3 nucleotide sequence: TGTGCCAGTAGTACCCCAGCTTCTGAAGCTTTCTTT. It translates to CASSTPASEAFF. The variable domain in full, with the rest retrieved from reference TRBV19 and TRBJ1-1, is DGGITQSPKYLFRKEGQNVTLSCEQNLNHDAMYWYRQDPGQGLRLIYYSQIVNDFQKGDIAEGYSVSREKKESFPLTVTSAQKNPTAFYLCASSTPASEAFFGQGTRLTVV.